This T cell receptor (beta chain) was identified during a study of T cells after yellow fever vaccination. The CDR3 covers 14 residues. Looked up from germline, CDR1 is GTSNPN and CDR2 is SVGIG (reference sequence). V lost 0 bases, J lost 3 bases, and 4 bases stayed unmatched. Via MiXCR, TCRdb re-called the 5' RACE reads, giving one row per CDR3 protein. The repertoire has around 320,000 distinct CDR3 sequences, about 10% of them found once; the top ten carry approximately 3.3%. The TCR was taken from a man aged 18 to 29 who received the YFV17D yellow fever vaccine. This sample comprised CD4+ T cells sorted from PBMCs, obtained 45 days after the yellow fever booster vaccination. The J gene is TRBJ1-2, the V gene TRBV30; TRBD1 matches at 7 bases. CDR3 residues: CAWSVGGGDYGYTF. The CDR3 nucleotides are TGTGCCTGGAGTGTTGGAGGGGGCGACTATGGCTACACCTTC. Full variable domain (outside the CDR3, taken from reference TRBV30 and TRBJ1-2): SQTIHQWPATLVQPVGSPLSLECTVEGTSNPNLYWYRQAAGRGLQLLFYSVGIGQISSEVPQNLSASRPQDRQFILSSKKLLLSDSGFYLCAWSVGGGDYGYTFGSGTRLTVV.